What follows are 24 T cell receptor beta chains derived from one specimen sequenced in a study of blood T cell repertoires in COVID-19. The protocol was immunoSEQ multiplex PCR, while the TCRdb copy is restricted to in-frame clones and leaves out a portion. The table shows over 75,000 clones, with around 80% occurring only once. The sample was peripheral blood. The receptor set was obtained from a man between 65 and 85 years old with acute or convalescent COVID-19.

The J gene is TRBJ1-1, the V gene TRBV9; D perhaps matches TRBD1 (5 bases). The CDR3 is 15 amino acids. With 2 bases removed from V and 5 bases from J, the gap between germline ends came to 16 bases. Germline CDR1 reads SGDLS; CDR2 reads YYNGEE. CDR3 bases: TGTGCCAGCAGCGTGGGGATGGGGCTTGATACTGAAGCTTTCTTT. It encodes CASSVGMGLDTEAFF.

This chain links TRBV11-2 with TRBJ2-6; D is possibly TRBD2 (5 bases). Looked up from germline, CDR1 is SGHAT and CDR2 is FQNNGV. Trimming stripped 5 bases from V and 0 bases from J, with 11 bases between. The CDR3 covers 16 residues. CDR3 amino acids: CASSRTRDSGANVLTF. The CDR3 bases are TGTGCCAGCAGCCGAACGAGGGACTCTGGGGCCAACGTCCTGACTTTC.

The V and J genes are TRBV7-8 and TRBJ2-6, with D uncertain. This CDR3 has 15 residues. CDR1 is SGHVS, CDR2 FQNEAQ, per germline. Trimming shortened V by 1 base and J by 1 base, and 5 bases separated the two germline ends. CDR3: CASSLGHSGANVLTF. CDR3 sequence (DNA): TGTGCCAGCAGCTTAGGACATTCTGGGGCCAACGTCCTGACTTTC.

This chain links TRBV5-8 with TRBJ2-5, with TRBD1 matching over 12 bases. V lost 4 bases to trimming and J lost 5 bases; unmatched junction nucleotides: 9. The CDR3 runs to 16 residues. From germline, CDR1 is SGHTS and CDR2 YDEGEE. DNA of the CDR3: TGTGCCAGCAGCGCCCCGGGACAGGGGGCCAGGGAGACCCAGTACTTC. Protein: CASSAPGQGARETQYF. Full variable domain (remainder filled in from reference TRBV5-8 and TRBJ2-5): EAGVTQSPTHLIKTRGQQATLRCSPISGHTSVYWYQQALGLGLQFLLWYDEGEERNRGNFPPRFSGRQFPNYSSELNVNALELEDSALYLCASSAPGQGARETQYFGPGTRLLVL.

J is TRBJ2-7 and V is TRBV4-2; perhaps TRBD1 as D (5 bases). V was cut by 1 base and J by 3 bases, with 10 bases left in between. Per germline, CDR1 LGHNA and CDR2 YNFKEQ. The CDR3 totals 14 residues. The CDR3 spells CASSQVDTDYEQYF. The CDR3 region has the DNA TGTGCCAGCAGCCAAGTGGACACAGACTACGAGCAGTACTTC.

This chain links TRBV28 with TRBJ2-3; D is possibly TRBD1 (5 bases). With 3 bases removed from V and 3 bases from J, the gap between germline ends came to 13 bases. CDR1 is MDHEN, CDR2 SYDVKM, per germline. The CDR3 extends over 15 amino acids. CDR3 in amino acids: CASSFRQGGTDTQYF. CDR3 sequence (DNA): TGTGCCAGCAGTTTCCGTCAGGGTGGGACAGATACGCAGTATTTT.

Written as DNA, the CDR3 is TGTGCCGGAGGCAGGTATACGCAGTATTTT. Its protein is CAGGRYTQYF. The chain carries TRBV30 and TRBJ2-3; weak D call: TRBD2 (5 bases). CDR3 length: 10 residues. The germline V gene encodes CDR1 GTSNPN and CDR2 SVGIG (reference sequence). Trimming took off 8 bases at V and 7 bases at J, with 10 bases between the two ends.

CDR3 DNA: TGTGCCAGCTCACCATTAGGGACAGACAATTCACCCCTCCACTTT. Translation: CASSPLGTDNSPLHF. The rearrangement uses TRBV18 and TRBJ1-6; 7 bases map to TRBD1. The CDR3 runs 15 residues. The junction had 5 bases not matched to a gene; V was cut back by 2 bases and J by 7 bases. Per the germline V gene, CDR1 is KGHSH and CDR2 is LQKENI. Full variable domain (outside the CDR3, taken from reference TRBV18 and TRBJ1-6): NAGVMQNPRHLVRRRGQEARLRCSPMKGHSHVYWYRQLPEEGLKFMVYLQKENIIDESGMPKERFSAEFPKEGPSILRIQQVVRGDSAAYFCASSPLGTDNSPLHFGNGTRLTVT.

This clone was counted a few times. The J gene is TRBJ2-5, the V gene TRBV4-2, with D possibly TRBD2 on 5 matching bases. The CDR3 runs 14 residues. The V gene lost 5 bases and the J gene lost 2 bases, with 12 bases spanning the gap. CDR1 is LGHNA, CDR2 YNFKEQ, per germline. DNA of the CDR3: TGTGCCAGCAGCTGGGAGTCTGGGCAAGAGACCCAGTACTTC. Translation: CASSWESGQETQYF.

The chain has TRBV29-1 and TRBJ2-5, with 8 positions matching TRBD1. CDR3 length: 12 amino acids. The junction had 11 bases not matched to a gene; V was cut back by 4 bases and J by 13 bases. Germline V CDR1 and CDR2: SQVTM, ANQGSEA. The CDR3 loop reads CSVGPGQEASYF. The CDR3 nucleotides read TGCAGCGTTGGCCCGGGACAGGAGGCCTCGTACTTC.

This clone appeared a few times. The chain carries TRBV19 and TRBJ1-5; D gene ambiguous. Germline values: CDR1 LNHDA, CDR2 SQIVND (reference sequence). The ends were cut back, 10 bases at V and 2 bases at J, with 24 bases in the middle. The CDR3 has 17 amino acids. This chain's CDR3 is CATKEGGISKGNQPQHF. The CDR3 DNA is TGTGCCACAAAGGAGGGTGGGATCTCGAAGGGCAATCAGCCCCAGCATTTT.

The rearrangement links TRBV18 to TRBJ1-5, with 9 bases matching TRBD1. From germline, CDR1 is KGHSH and CDR2 LQKENI. Trimming at V came to 6 bases and at J to 4 bases, leaving 4 bases not matched to a gene. The CDR3 totals 14 residues. CDR3 in DNA: TGTGCCAGCTCCGAGACAGGGGGGAATCAGCCCCAGCATTTT. This gives the protein CASSETGGNQPQHF.

The gene calls are TRBV14 and TRBJ2-1; 12 bases are shared with TRBD1. The CDR3 runs 17 residues. Unmatched junction bases numbered 7, after V lost 0 bases and J lost 7 bases. Germline V CDR1 and CDR2: SGHDN, FVKESK. The CDR3 loop is CASSQEGGQGARNEQFF. The CDR3 DNA follows: TGTGCCAGCAGCCAAGAAGGGGGACAGGGGGCGCGAAATGAGCAGTTCTTC. Looking up the rest from reference TRBV14 and TRBJ2-1 gives the full variable domain: EAGVTQFPSHSVIEKGQTVTLRCDPISGHDNLYWYRRVMGKEIKFLLHFVKESKQDESGMPNNRFLAERTGGTYSTLKVQPAELEDSGVYFCASSQEGGQGARNEQFFGPGTRLTVL.

The chain recombines TRBV7-3 with TRBJ2-1; D is possibly TRBD2 (5 bases). The CDR3 runs 15 residues. Germline V gene sequence: CDR1 SGHTA, CDR2 FQGTGA. The V end lost 5 bases, the J end lost 4 bases, and 15 bases lay between the germline ends. The CDR3 protein is CASSPTGYGYNEQFF. CDR3 DNA sequence: TGTGCCAGCAGCCCCACGGGGTACGGGTACAATGAGCAGTTCTTC.

This clone appeared once. The gene calls are TRBV4-2 and TRBJ2-5; TRBD2 matches 7 bases. This CDR3 is built from 15 residues. In germline, CDR1 is LGHNA, CDR2 YNFKEQ. V dropped 4 bases and J dropped 5; count of bases not matched to a gene: 10. DNA of the CDR3: TGTGCCAGCAGCCGGCACCGGACTAGAGAGGAGACCCAGTACTTC. This gives the protein CASSRHRTREETQYF.

The gene calls are TRBV11-2 and TRBJ1-1, with D perhaps TRBD1 (6 bases). The CDR3 spans 15 residues. CDR1 is SGHAT and CDR2 is FQNNGV in the germline V gene. V lost 5 bases and J lost 5, with 18 bases in between. The CDR3, as DNA: TGTGCCAGCAGCCCTTCAGGGGTTGAGGGGACTGAAGCTTTCTTT. Its protein is CASSPSGVEGTEAFF.

The V gene is TRBV19, the J gene TRBJ1-6, with D uncertain. The germline V gene encodes CDR1 LNHDA and CDR2 SQIVND (reference sequence). The CDR3 extends over 14 amino acids. The ends were cut back, 3 bases at V and 7 bases at J, with 10 bases in the middle. The CDR3 DNA reads as TGTGCCAGTAGTATCATGGCCCAGAATTCACCCCTCCACTTT. Translating it yields CASSIMAQNSPLHF. The full variable domain, with the rest looked up from reference TRBV19 and TRBJ1-6, is DGGITQSPKYLFRKEGQNVTLSCEQNLNHDAMYWYRQDPGQGLRLIYYSQIVNDFQKGDIAEGYSVSREKKESFPLTVTSAQKNPTAFYLCASSIMAQNSPLHFGNGTRLTVT.

This sequence joins TRBV19 and TRBJ1-1; D uncertain. The V end was cut by 3 bases, the J end by 1 base, with 12 bases between. The CDR3 spans 15 residues. The germline CDR1 and CDR2 sequences are LNHDA and SQIVND (reference sequence). The CDR3 DNA follows: TGTGCCAGTAGTATCTTTGGGCACACGAACACTGAAGCTTTCTTT. Translating it yields CASSIFGHTNTEAFF.

This chain joins TRBV11-1 and TRBJ2-1; TRBD2 matches 13 bases. J was trimmed by 10 bases and V by 2 bases; bases with no gene match: 5. Germline V CDR1 and CDR2: SGHAT, FQDESV (reference sequence). The CDR3 spans 15 residues. The CDR3 region is CASSLTSGGAGEQFF. The CDR3 nucleotides are TGTGCCAGCAGCTTAACTAGCGGGGGGGCCGGCGAGCAGTTCTTC.

This clone appeared a single time. This chain links TRBV7-4 with TRBJ2-7; possible D gene TRBD2, 5 bases. V was pared by 5 bases and J by 2 bases, with 10 bases between. CDR1 and CDR2 (germline): SGHVT, SQSDAQ. CDR3 length: 13 amino acids. The CDR3 loop is CASSMTITYEQYV. For the CDR3, the DNA is TGTGCCAGCAGCATGACTATTACCTACGAGCAGTACGTC.

The chain combines TRBV4-1 with TRBJ1-1; 12 bases map to TRBD1. This CDR3 spans 18 amino acids. Germline V lookup: CDR1 MGHRA, CDR2 YSYEKL. V trimming: 0 bases; J trimming: 4 bases; junction bases outside the gene matches: 9. CDR3 region: CASSQDSGTGGAGTEAFF. The CDR3 DNA sequence: TGCGCCAGCAGCCAAGATTCAGGGACAGGGGGCGCCGGCACTGAAGCTTTCTTT.

This rearrangement joins TRBV6-5 to TRBJ2-1; perhaps TRBD1 as D (6 bases). This CDR3 has 15 amino acids. CDR1 is MNHEY, CDR2 SVGAGI, per germline. Trimming pared 6 bases from V and 5 bases from J, leaving 17 bases between. CDR3 nucleotides: TGTGCCAGCAGGGCCGGGGACACGGGGAACAATGAGCAGTTCTTC. Protein product: CASRAGDTGNNEQFF.

The CDR3 nucleotides are TGTGCCAGCAGTCCTCTCGCAGTGAACCTTTATGGCTACACCTTC. Amino acids: CASSPLAVNLYGYTF. V gene TRBV28 combines with J gene TRBJ1-2; no clear D gene. The CDR3 sequence is 15 residues long. CDR1 is MDHEN and CDR2 is SYDVKM in the germline V gene. Trimming stripped 5 bases from V and 5 bases from J, with 18 bases between.

The rearrangement uses TRBV7-9 and TRBJ1-5; no clear D gene. CDR3 size: 14 residues. The germline V and J ends were trimmed by 4 bases and 0 bases, with 7 bases remaining between them. Germline V gives CDR1 SEHNR, CDR2 FQNEAQ (reference sequence). The CDR3 spells CASSSTTSNQPQHF. The CDR3 DNA is TGTGCCAGCAGCTCCACAACTAGCAATCAGCCCCAGCATTTT. Supplemented by reference TRBV7-9 and TRBJ1-5, the full variable domain reads DTGVSQNPRHKITKRGQNVTFRCDPISEHNRLYWYRQTLGQGPEFLTYFQNEAQLEKSRLLSDRFSAERPKGSFSTLEIQRTEQGDSAMYLCASSSTTSNQPQHFGDGTRLSIL.